The 15 T cell receptor beta chains reported below all come from one sample, sequenced in a study of blood T cells in healthy people across ages. The second PCR ran roughly 7 to 11 cycles with a sample-barcoded 5' primer and J-beta primers. TCRdb passed the 5' RACE reads through MiXCR, listing each CDR3 protein once. The sample records approximately 850,000 distinct CDR3 sequences, under 55% being singletons. Material: blood. The receptors come from a man in his 60s in good health.

J is TRBJ2-1 and V is TRBV7-6; 7 bases are shared with TRBD1. The ends lost 1 base at V and 0 bases at J; junction bases unmatched: 9. The CDR3 has 18 amino acids. Germline assignment: CDR1 SGHVS and CDR2 FNYEAQ. As DNA, the CDR3 is TGTGCCAGCAGCTTAGTTTCGAGGGGACAGAGCTCCTACAATGAGCAGTTCTTC. This gives the protein CASSLVSRGQSSYNEQFF.

This clonotype turned up a few times. The V call is TRBV20-1, the J call TRBJ1-5, with 8 bases identical to TRBD1. This CDR3 comprises 15 residues. Trimming cost V 6 bases and J 1 base; bases outside gene matches: 8. CDR1 is DFQATT, CDR2 SNEGSKA, per germline (reference sequence). CDR3 sequence: CSAKTGEGSNQPQHF. The CDR3 DNA follows: TGCAGTGCAAAGACAGGGGAGGGGAGCAATCAGCCCCAGCATTTT.

This clonotype showed up just a few times. The chain combines TRBV6-5 with TRBJ1-2; 8 nucleotides agree with TRBD1. V trimming: 2 bases; J trimming: 3 bases; junction bases outside the gene matches: 14. CDR3 length equals 18 residues. Germline V gene lookup returns CDR1 MNHEY and CDR2 SVGAGI. CDR3 region: CASSYIQGAKLRDYGYTF. Here the CDR3 DNA reads TGTGCCAGCAGTTACATCCAGGGGGCTAAATTGCGTGACTATGGCTACACCTTC.

The V call is TRBV6-1, the J call TRBJ1-4; D is undetermined. This CDR3 has 12 amino acids. V shed 6 bases and J shed 8 bases, with 10 bases lying between them. Germline V gene sequence: CDR1 MNHNS, CDR2 SASEGT. The CDR3 DNA is TGTGCCAGCAGGGCAGAGGTGGAAAAACTGTTTTTT. Translated: CASRAEVEKLFF.

This chain links TRBV3-1 with TRBJ2-1; the match to TRBD2 covers 8 bases. The germline V gene has CDR1 LGHDT and CDR2 YNNKEL (reference sequence). The CDR3 totals 16 residues. With V trimmed by 1 base and J by 8 bases, 10 bases remained unmatched. The CDR3 protein is CASSQATGGPMYEQFF. The CDR3 region has the DNA TGTGCCAGCAGCCAAGCAACGGGGGGGCCTATGTATGAGCAGTTCTTC.

This clonotype was seen repeatedly, ten times or more. The chain has TRBV15 and TRBJ2-1; TRBD2 matches 8 bases. V lost 0 bases, J lost 9 bases, and 7 bases stayed unmatched. CDR3 length: 15 residues. Germline values: CDR1 LNHNV, CDR2 YYDKDF (reference sequence). For the CDR3, the DNA is TGTGCCACCAGCAGAGATTTTACTAGCGGTGCTGAGCAGTTCTTC. It codes for CATSRDFTSGAEQFF.

V usage is TRBV20-1 and J usage is TRBJ1-6; D ambiguous. CDR1 and CDR2 from the germline V gene are DFQATT and SNEGSKA (reference sequence). The CDR3 spans 13 residues. Trimming removed 2 bases from V and 3 bases from J, with 5 bases in between. This CDR3 reads CSARLDYNSPLHF. The CDR3 DNA is TGCAGTGCTAGATTGGACTATAATTCACCCCTCCACTTT.

Worth noting for this clonotype: A read error may explain this, as a much larger clone is one base away. This chain joins TRBV29-1 and TRBJ2-1, with D perhaps matching TRBD2 (5 bases). Germline V lookup: CDR1 SQVTM, CDR2 ANQGSEA. V lost 4 bases and J lost 4, with 11 bases in between. The CDR3 runs 13 residues. The CDR3 sequence: CSVGLDWYNEQFF. The CDR3 DNA sequence: TGCAGCGTTGGTCTGGACTGGTACAATGAGCAGTTCTTC.

The chain is built from TRBV29-1 and TRBJ2-7; TRBD1 matches at 9 bases. The CDR3 runs 14 residues. J gave up 7 bases and V 4 bases, and 11 bases lay outside the gene matches. Germline CDR1 and CDR2: SQVTM and ANQGSEA. DNA of the CDR3: TGCAGCGTTGTCAGCGGACAGGGGTCTTGGGAGCAGTACTTC. Its translation is CSVVSGQGSWEQYF.

In the case of this clonotype: A far larger clone is off by one base, so a read error is likely. The V and J genes are TRBV7-2 and TRBJ2-7; possibly TRBD1 for D (5 bases). Germline V gene data show CDR1 as SGHTA and CDR2 as FQGNSA. The CDR3 is 14 residues long. The V and J ends lost 5 bases and 2 bases respectively, with 13 bases between them. Here the CDR3 reads CASSPGPGTYEQYF. CDR3 nucleotides: TGTGCCAGCAGCCCCGGGCCAGGGACCTACGAGCAGTACTTC.

The chain has TRBV7-2 and TRBJ2-7; D might be TRBD1 (5 bases). This CDR3 region has 15 residues. V was shortened by 9 bases and J by 0 bases, with 18 bases between the two germline ends. Per the germline V gene, CDR1 is SGHTA and CDR2 is FQGNSA. In DNA form, the CDR3 reads TGTGCCAGTCAATTCAGGGTCCTGAGCTCCTACGAGCAGTACTTC. It yields the protein CASQFRVLSSYEQYF.

This clonotype has a single count. This chain joins TRBV30 and TRBJ2-5; TRBD2 agrees at 10 bases. The CDR3 is 13 amino acids. Trimming cost V 2 bases and J 11 bases; bases outside gene matches: 8. CDR1 is GTSNPN and CDR2 is SVGIG in the germline V gene (reference sequence). CDR3 loop: CAWSLAGDNEQYF. The CDR3 DNA is TGTGCCTGGAGTCTAGCGGGGGACAATGAGCAGTACTTC.

CDR3 residues: CATSATGTANEQFF. CDR3 sequence (DNA): TGTGCCACCAGTGCGACAGGAACTGCCAATGAGCAGTTCTTC. This chain uses TRBV24-1 with TRBJ2-1; D might be TRBD1 (6 bases). The CDR3 is made up of 14 amino acids. V was cut by 5 bases and J by 6 bases, with 13 bases left in between. Looked up from germline, CDR1 is KGHDR and CDR2 is SFDVKD.

This clonotype was seen a few times. CDR3 sequence: CASTNYRTGNYGYTF. The CDR3 DNA follows: TGTGCCAGCACTAACTACCGGACAGGGAACTATGGCTACACCTTC. The V and J genes are TRBV2 and TRBJ1-2; 8 bases agree with TRBD1. The CDR3 covers 15 residues. The junction had 9 bases not matched to a gene; V was cut back by 7 bases and J by 2 bases. Germline lookup yields CDR1 SNHLY and CDR2 FYNNEI.

The V gene is TRBV5-5, the J gene TRBJ2-5; 7 bases fit TRBD2. The CDR3 loop spans 16 amino acids. Trimming took 4 bases from V and 4 from J; bases not matched to a gene: 13. The germline V gene encodes CDR1 SGHKS and CDR2 YYEKEE (reference sequence). The CDR3 DNA is TGTGCCAGCAGCCGATGGAGCGGGATGAGTGTAGAGACCCAGTACTTC. Protein sequence: CASSRWSGMSVETQYF. The full variable domain, rest sourced from reference TRBV5-5 and TRBJ2-5, is DAGVTQSPTHLIKTRGQQVTLRCSPISGHKSVSWYQQVLGQGPQFIFQYYEKEERGRGNFPDRFSARQFPNYSSELNVNALLLGDSALYLCASSRWSGMSVETQYFGPGTRLLVL.